Below, 26 T cell receptor beta chains from the same sample are listed, as sequenced in a study of cytomegalovirus exposure and HLA in healthy donors. 13 Jbeta primers and 60 Vbeta primers were used for the PCR. The table came from immunoSEQ multiplex PCR; TCRdb's copy has only in-frame clones and leaves some out. The table has roughly 280,000 clones, around 66% seen once. Material: PBMCs. Every receptor here comes from a female donor in good health and CMV-seronegative.

This clone was observed a few times. This chain links TRBV4-1 with TRBJ2-3; 9 nucleotides agree with TRBD1. The CDR3 runs 16 residues. V lost 3 bases to trimming and J lost 4 bases; unmatched junction nucleotides: 8. Germline V gene sequence: CDR1 MGHRA, CDR2 YSYEKL. CDR3 DNA sequence: TGCGCCAGCAGCCAGATTACAGGGGGCGGCCCAGATACGCAGTATTTT. This encodes CASSQITGGGPDTQYF.

This chain uses TRBV6-1 with TRBJ2-6; D call uncertain. This CDR3 has 13 amino acids. Germline V gene sequence: CDR1 MNHNS, CDR2 SASEGT. Trimming took 3 bases from V and 3 from J, leaving 3 bases between them. CDR3 sequence reads: CASSDSGANVLTF. The CDR3 bases are TGTGCCAGCAGTGACAGTGGGGCCAACGTCCTGACTTTC.

The J gene is TRBJ2-7, the V gene TRBV6-4; D is perhaps TRBD1 (7 bases). This CDR3 comprises 15 residues. CDR1 and CDR2 (germline): MRHNA, SNTAGT. Trimming removed 0 bases at V and 2 bases at J, with 11 bases between. As DNA, the CDR3 is TGTGCCAGCAGTGACTCGCAGGGGGGCCCCTACGAGCAGTACTTC. Protein sequence: CASSDSQGGPYEQYF.

The rearrangement uses TRBV10-2 and TRBJ1-1; tentatively, D is TRBD1 (6 bases). The length of the CDR3 is 17 residues. V was shortened by 2 bases and J by 5 bases, with 21 bases between the two germline ends. Germline V gene sequence: CDR1 WSHSY, CDR2 SAAADI. The CDR3 region has the DNA TGCGCCAGCAGTGAGCGCCCTTCGGGGGGGGCGAGGACTGAAGCTTTCTTT. This translates into CASSERPSGGARTEAFF.

This clone was seen a single time. The V gene is TRBV6-5, the J gene TRBJ1-1; D gene ambiguous. Looked up from germline, CDR1 is MNHEY and CDR2 is SVGAGI. V lost 2 bases and J 11 bases, leaving 9 bases between the germline ends. This CDR3 is 11 amino acids long. This CDR3 reads CASSYGLWAFF. CDR3 sequence (DNA): TGTGCCAGCAGTTACGGGCTATGGGCTTTCTTT.

The rearrangement links TRBV5-6 to TRBJ2-5, with no clear D. The V end lost 1 base, the J end lost 2 bases, and 9 bases lay between the germline ends. Germline CDR1 and CDR2: SGHDT and YYEEEE. This CDR3 contains 14 residues. The DNA for the CDR3 is TGTGCCAGCAGCTTGTTCTCCTCTCAAGAGACCCAGTACTTC. Translated: CASSLFSSQETQYF.

This clone showed up just once. This sequence joins TRBV6-5 and TRBJ2-7; 7 nucleotides match TRBD2. The CDR3 runs to 14 residues. Germline CDR1 and CDR2: MNHEY and SVGAGI. V gave up 6 bases and J gave up 7 bases; unmatched junction bases: 12. CDR3 sequence reads: CASSQLAGVGEQYF. CDR3 in DNA: TGTGCCAGCAGCCAATTGGCGGGAGTGGGGGAGCAGTACTTC.

This rearrangement joins TRBV6-1 to TRBJ1-5; no reliable D call. The V and J ends lost 10 bases and 3 bases respectively, with 10 bases between them. Germline V gene sequence: CDR1 MNHNS, CDR2 SASEGT. The CDR3 spans 12 residues. The DNA of the CDR3 is TGTGCCATCCGAGAGTACAATCAGCCCCAGCATTTT. Protein: CAIREYNQPQHF.

This clone was recorded a few times. This sample also contains other DNA sequences that code for the same CDR3. The CDR3 DNA sequence: TGTGCCAGCAGCCGACCGGGACTAGCGGGTAATGAGCAGTTCTTC. This sequence encodes CASSRPGLAGNEQFF. The rearrangement joins TRBV11-2 to TRBJ2-1; 12 bases are a match to TRBD2. Germline-derived CDR1 and CDR2 are SGHAT and FQNNGV. V gave up 5 bases and J gave up 7 bases; unmatched junction bases: 6. The CDR3 sequence is 15 residues long. Looking up the rest from reference TRBV11-2 and TRBJ2-1 gives the full variable domain: EAGVAQSPRYKIIEKRQSVAFWCNPISGHATLYWYQQILGQGPKLLIQFQNNGVVDDSQLPKDRFSAERLKGVDSTLKIQPAKLEDSAVYLCASSRPGLAGNEQFFGPGTRLTVL.

The sample holds one count of this clone. The rearrangement uses TRBV4-1 and TRBJ2-5; a possible D gene is TRBD1 (6 bases). Deletions cut 1 base from V and 1 base from J, with 13 bases between. Germline CDR1 and CDR2: MGHRA and YSYEKL. The CDR3 extends over 16 amino acids. The CDR3 is CASSQASWTAQETQYF. CDR3 bases: TGCGCCAGCAGCCAAGCATCCTGGACAGCCCAAGAGACCCAGTACTTC.

The CDR3 region has the DNA TGTGCCAGCAGCCAAGGACAGCCGAGCTCCTACAATGAGCAGTTCTTC. Translating it yields CASSQGQPSSYNEQFF. The chain couples TRBV4-2 to TRBJ2-1; D is possibly TRBD1 (5 bases). The germline V gene encodes CDR1 LGHNA and CDR2 YNFKEQ. The CDR3 is 16 amino acids. V was trimmed by 1 base and J by 0 bases, leaving 10 bases between them.

The chain joins TRBV7-9 to TRBJ2-3; D gene ambiguous. Trimming removed 6 bases from V and 3 bases from J, with 4 bases in between. The CDR3 runs to 11 residues. Germline-derived CDR1 and CDR2 are SEHNR and FQNEAQ (reference sequence). The CDR3 is CASSRTDTQYF. Written as DNA, the CDR3 is TGTGCCAGCAGTCGGACAGATACGCAGTATTTT.

Concerning this clone: This sample includes further DNA sequences coding for the same CDR3. The V and J genes are TRBV9 and TRBJ2-1; D not resolved. CDR3 length: 12 residues. V was pared by 3 bases and J by 3 bases, with 4 bases between. CDR1 SGDLS and CDR2 YYNGEE come from the germline V gene. CDR3 bases: TGTGCCAGCAGCGCCAACTACAATGAGCAGTTCTTC. This codes for CASSANYNEQFF.

This clone occurred a few times. The V and J genes are TRBV27 and TRBJ1-5, with a possible D match to TRBD1 (6 bases). Trimming pared 1 base from V and 7 bases from J, leaving 8 bases between. This CDR3 has 13 amino acids. Germline values: CDR1 MNHEY, CDR2 SMNVEV (reference sequence). CDR3 sequence: CASSLYRAQPQHF. The CDR3 region has the DNA TGTGCCAGCAGTTTATACAGGGCCCAGCCCCAGCATTTT.

The gene calls are TRBV19 and TRBJ2-3; 10 bases match TRBD2. V gave up 7 bases and J gave up 6 bases; unmatched junction bases: 7. Germline V gene lookup returns CDR1 LNHDA and CDR2 SQIVND (reference sequence). The CDR3 length is 14 residues. CDR3: CASNPSGRSDTQYF. The CDR3 DNA reads TGTGCCAGTAATCCTAGCGGGAGATCCGATACGCAGTATTTT. The full variable domain, in which reference TRBV19 and TRBJ2-3 provide the parts outside the CDR3, is DGGITQSPKYLFRKEGQNVTLSCEQNLNHDAMYWYRQDPGQGLRLIYYSQIVNDFQKGDIAEGYSVSREKKESFPLTVTSAQKNPTAFYLCASNPSGRSDTQYFGPGTRLTVL.

The rearrangement links TRBV27 to TRBJ2-3; 11 positions match TRBD2. Trimming took 2 bases from V and 1 from J; bases not matched to a gene: 2. The CDR3 totals 16 residues. CDR1 and CDR2 (germline): MNHEY, SMNVEV (reference sequence). CDR3 residues: CASSLLSGRGTDTQYF. CDR3 nucleotides: TGTGCCAGCAGTTTACTTAGCGGGAGGGGCACAGATACGCAGTATTTT.

This sequence joins TRBV5-1 and TRBJ2-2; no clear D gene. Germline V lookup: CDR1 SGHRS, CDR2 YFSETQ. The CDR3 spans 13 residues. V was trimmed by 5 bases and J by 5 bases, leaving 10 bases between them. CDR3 bases: TGCGCCAGCAGGATAGAAATAACCGGGGAGCTGTTTTTT. Protein sequence: CASRIEITGELFF.

The V gene is TRBV23-1, the J gene TRBJ1-3, with D maybe TRBD1 (5 bases). TRBV23-1 carries the ORF label, with uncertain function. This CDR3 is built from 12 residues. Trimming took 7 bases from V and 6 from J, leaving 10 bases between them. The CDR3 DNA reads as TGCGCCAGCATAGCTGGGGCAAACACCATATATTTT. It codes for CASIAGANTIYF.

Concerning this clone itself: Other nucleotide sequences from this sample produce the same CDR3. The V gene is TRBV9, the J gene TRBJ1-1, with D perhaps TRBD1 (5 bases). The CDR3 runs 12 residues. CDR1 is SGDLS and CDR2 is YYNGEE in the germline V gene. The V end was cut by 3 bases, the J end by 5 bases, with 8 bases between. The CDR3 DNA is TGTGCCAGCAGCGGGGGGGGAACTGAAGCTTTCTTT. This sequence encodes CASSGGGTEAFF.

The CDR3 DNA follows: TGTGCCAGCAGTTTACTCGCCCCCTGGACCCTGGGGACTATCTACAATGAGCAGTTCTTC. Amino acid sequence: CASSLLAPWTLGTIYNEQFF. The chain links TRBV27 to TRBJ2-1; 7 nucleotides align to TRBD2. Trimming took 2 bases from V and 3 from J; bases not matched to a gene: 19. This CDR3 is 20 amino acids long. Germline values: CDR1 MNHEY, CDR2 SMNVEV (reference sequence).

The V gene is TRBV5-1, the J gene TRBJ2-1; 9 bases align to TRBD2. The CDR3 has 16 residues. Germline assignment: CDR1 SGHRS and CDR2 YFSETQ. Germline trimming cut 1 base from V and 5 bases from J; bases unmatched to any gene: 7. The CDR3 reads CASSLSPQRGDNEQFF. As DNA, the CDR3 is TGCGCCAGCAGCTTGAGTCCCCAGCGGGGGGACAATGAGCAGTTCTTC.

The genes are TRBV7-9 and TRBJ1-3, with D perhaps TRBD1 (5 bases). Germline CDR1 SEHNR, CDR2 FQNEAQ (reference sequence). V was trimmed by 4 bases and J by 8 bases, leaving 12 bases between them. This CDR3 has 13 amino acids. CDR3: CASSSRQKDTIYF. CDR3 sequence (DNA): TGTGCCAGCAGCTCCCGACAGAAGGACACCATATATTTT. The full variable domain, its missing parts supplied by reference TRBV7-9 and TRBJ1-3, is DTGVSQNPRHKITKRGQNVTFRCDPISEHNRLYWYRQTLGQGPEFLTYFQNEAQLEKSRLLSDRFSAERPKGSFSTLEIQRTEQGDSAMYLCASSSRQKDTIYFGEGSWLTVV.

Regarding this clone: Other DNA sequences within the sample encode an identical CDR3. The V and J genes are TRBV5-1 and TRBJ2-1, with 11 bases lining up with TRBD2. Germline CDR1 SGHRS, CDR2 YFSETQ. Trimming removed 0 bases from V and 3 bases from J; junction bases left unmatched: 2. CDR3 length: 16 residues. The CDR3 DNA sequence: TGCGCCAGCAGCTTGGGACTAGCGGGGAACTACAATGAGCAGTTCTTC. Its translation is CASSLGLAGNYNEQFF.

The chain links TRBV12-5 to TRBJ2-1; TRBD2 is a possible D gene (6 bases). Germline CDR1 is LGHNT and CDR2 is FRNRAP. This CDR3 contains 14 residues. V was cut by 6 bases and J by 7 bases, with 16 bases left in between. CDR3 nucleotide sequence: TGTGCTAGTGGCCTCGGAGCGGGTAAGAATGAGCAGTTCTTC. It translates to CASGLGAGKNEQFF.

This chain links TRBV10-3 with TRBJ2-7; TRBD1 is a possible D gene (6 bases). Germline CDR1 and CDR2: ENHRY and SYGVKD. There are 15 residues in the CDR3. Trimming left V 6 bases short and J 4 bases short, with 19 bases between. CDR3 amino acids: CAISAATGKLYEQYF. The DNA of the CDR3 is TGTGCCATCAGCGCGGCTACAGGGAAGTTATACGAGCAGTACTTC.

The chain has TRBV18 and TRBJ1-1; TRBD1 might be the D (5 bases). The CDR3 is 16 residues long. Germline V CDR1 and CDR2: KGHSH, LQKENI. Between the trimmed V and J ends, which lost 3 bases and 5 bases, there was a span of 19 bases. The CDR3 nucleotides are TGTGCCAGCTCACCTTTACAGGCCGACCGTGGGACTGAAGCTTTCTTT. Protein: CASSPLQADRGTEAFF.